These 21 T cell receptor beta chains share one sample of origin, sequenced in a study of blood T cell repertoires in COVID-19 (dated by TCRdb to 2019 to 2021). Receptors were amplified or captured by the immunoSEQ multiplex PCR assay. TCRdb provides this immuneACCESS table in a form limited to in-frame rearrangements. Some clones are lacking; in checked studies, under half of them reflect an unresolved V gene, and why the rest are absent is not known. The sample yields some 48,000 clones; 80% to 90% were counted once. In total, the top ten clones hold about 5.2% of the sample. Material for sequencing was peripheral blood. The receptors originated from a human donor in a cohort sampled during active COVID-19.

In this sample, this clone turned up a few times. Other DNA sequences from this sample encode an identical CDR3 as well. The chain uses TRBV29-1 and TRBJ1-5, with D maybe TRBD1 (5 bases). The CDR3 is 13 residues long. Germline V CDR1 and CDR2: SQVTM, ANQGSEA. V was trimmed by 5 bases and J by 3 bases, leaving 11 bases between them. CDR3 coding DNA: TGCAGCGTTACAGACAGTTACAATCAGCCCCAGCATTTT. This codes for CSVTDSYNQPQHF.

As for this clone: One end of the junction fails to match germline, which may point to a read error. The chain recombines TRBV5-1 with TRBJ1-6; the D gene is possibly TRBD1 (6 bases). Germline lookup yields CDR1 SGHRS and CDR2 YFSETQ. This CDR3 is 16 amino acids long. For the CDR3, the DNA is TGCGTCAGCAGCTTGGGACAAAGCTCCTATAATTCACCCCTCCACTTT. Translated: CVSSLGQSSYNSPLHF. The full variable domain, in which reference TRBV5-1 and TRBJ1-6 provide the parts outside the CDR3, is KAGVTQTPRYLIKTRGQQVTLSCSPISGHRSVSWYQQTPGQGLQFLFEYFSETQRNKGNFPGRFSGRQFSNSRSEMNVSTLELGDSALYLCVSSLGQSSYNSPLHFGNGTRLTVT.

The rearrangement joins TRBV13 to TRBJ2-1; TRBD1 agrees at 7 bases. Germline assignment: CDR1 PRHDT and CDR2 FYEKMQ (reference sequence). CDR3 length equals 15 residues. V shed 5 bases, J shed 8 bases, and the junction held 12 bases outside the gene matches. This CDR3 is CASSRKTGRLHEQFF. DNA of the CDR3: TGTGCCAGCAGCAGAAAGACAGGGCGGCTCCATGAGCAGTTCTTC. The full variable domain, with the rest looked up from reference TRBV13 and TRBJ2-1, is AAGVIQSPRHLIKEKRETATLKCYPIPRHDTVYWYQQGPGQDPQFLISFYEKMQSDKGSIPDRFSAQQFSDYHSELNMSSLELGDSALYFCASSRKTGRLHEQFFGPGTRLTVL.

The V gene is TRBV6-5, the J gene TRBJ1-2, with TRBD1 identical over 7 bases. V was clipped by 8 bases and J by 6 bases; unmatched bases: 9. CDR1 and CDR2 (germline): MNHEY, SVGAGI. This CDR3 is built from 13 residues. The chain's CDR3 is CASQKFQGDGYTF. The CDR3 DNA sequence: TGTGCCAGCCAAAAGTTTCAGGGGGATGGCTACACCTTC.

This clone showed up many times. The CDR3 loop is CASSQGGNRPFYGYTF. The CDR3 DNA follows: TGCGCCAGCAGCCAAGGTGGGAACAGGCCCTTTTATGGCTACACCTTC. The chain is built from TRBV4-1 and TRBJ1-2, with a tentative D call TRBD1 (5 bases). This CDR3 is built from 16 residues. V was pared by 1 base and J by 5 bases, with 17 bases between. The germline gives CDR1 MGHRA, CDR2 YSYEKL.

The chain combines TRBV10-3 with TRBJ2-1, with TRBD1 matching 10 bases. After removal of 7 bases from V and 1 base from J, the junction contained 13 bases not matched to a gene. CDR3 length: 18 amino acids. Germline CDR1 is ENHRY and CDR2 is SYGVKD. This CDR3 is CAINSGTGAPGSYNEQFF. In DNA, the CDR3 is TGTGCCATCAATTCCGGGACAGGGGCACCTGGGTCCTACAATGAGCAGTTCTTC.

The chain combines TRBV4-1 with TRBJ1-1, with 8 bases lining up with TRBD1. This CDR3 spans 17 amino acids. Germline lookup yields CDR1 MGHRA and CDR2 YSYEKL. With 0 bases clipped from V and 4 bases from J, the junction kept 10 bases outside the gene matches. Written as DNA, the CDR3 is TGCGCCAGCAGCCAAGATTGGATAGACAGGGGAAGCACTGAAGCTTTCTTT. The encoded protein is CASSQDWIDRGSTEAFF.

This chain uses TRBV7-2 with TRBJ2-7; the D gene is possibly TRBD1 (6 bases). CDR3 length: 15 residues. V lost 5 bases to trimming and J lost 2 bases, with 16 bases between them. The germline V gene has CDR1 SGHTA and CDR2 FQGNSA. CDR3 sequence (DNA): TGTGCCAGCAGCGCCAGGGGCGCGTACACCTACGAGCAGTACTTC. Its protein is CASSARGAYTYEQYF.

The sample holds a few counts of this clone. The chain carries TRBV12-2 and TRBJ2-4; TRBD2, the D gene given by the table, was not confirmed from the DNA. TRBV12-2 corresponds to a pseudogene. The CDR3 runs to 16 residues. CDR3 loop: CASRSGLAGMWNIQYF. Written as DNA, the CDR3 is TGTGCAAGTCGTTCGGGACTAGCGGGGATGTGGAACATTCAGTACTTC.

This rearrangement joins TRBV24-1 to TRBJ2-1; 7 bases match TRBD1. This CDR3 region has 17 residues. V lost 5 bases to trimming and J lost 2 bases; unmatched junction nucleotides: 11. Germline loops: CDR1 KGHDR, CDR2 SFDVKD. The DNA for the CDR3 is TGTGCCACCAGTGGGCTTACAGGGGCCACCACCTACAATGAGCAGTTCTTC. Encoded protein: CATSGLTGATTYNEQFF.

CDR3 sequence (DNA): TGTGCCAGCAGTCAAGTGACAGCAATAAACACCGGGGAGCTGTTTTTT. Its translation: CASSQVTAINTGELFF. V and J are TRBV6-1 and TRBJ2-2, with D perhaps TRBD1 (5 bases). Deletions cut 5 bases from V and 2 bases from J, with 15 bases between. CDR1 MNHNS and CDR2 SASEGT come from the germline V gene. There are 16 residues in the CDR3.

The V and J genes are TRBV20-1 and TRBJ2-1, with 11 positions matching TRBD2. After removal of 3 bases from V and 3 bases from J, the junction contained 1 base not matched to a gene. CDR3 length: 14 residues. Germline CDR1 is DFQATT and CDR2 is SNEGSKA (reference sequence). As DNA, the CDR3 is TGCAGTGCTAGTAGCGGGGGGGTCTACAATGAGCAGTTCTTC. Translating gives CSASSGGVYNEQFF.

The CDR3 here is CASSGRTSGAGDTQYF. The DNA of the CDR3 is TGTGCCAGCAGCGGAAGGACTAGCGGGGCAGGAGATACGCAGTATTTT. This chain connects TRBV9 to TRBJ2-3, with 12 nucleotides matching TRBD2. CDR3 size: 16 residues. CDR1 is SGDLS, CDR2 YYNGEE, per germline. Trimming at V came to 3 bases and at J to 5 bases, leaving 7 bases not matched to a gene.

The count of this clone is one. This chain uses TRBV30 with TRBJ1-5; no clear D gene. This CDR3 has 13 amino acids. CDR1 is GTSNPN and CDR2 is SVGIG in the germline V gene (reference sequence). V gave up 0 bases and J gave up 3 bases, with 6 bases separating them. This CDR3 reads CAWSVTVNQPQHF. As DNA, the CDR3 is TGTGCCTGGAGTGTAACAGTCAATCAGCCCCAGCATTTT.

V gene TRBV19 combines with J gene TRBJ2-3; the match to TRBD2 covers 16 bases. The CDR3 is 20 amino acids. V was clipped by 3 bases and J by 6 bases; unmatched bases: 15. CDR1 LNHDA and CDR2 SQIVND come from the germline V gene (reference sequence). CDR3 sequence reads: CASSIPRPGLAGGLRDTQYF. CDR3 sequence (DNA): TGTGCCAGTAGTATCCCCCGACCGGGACTAGCGGGGGGGCTGAGGGATACGCAGTATTTT.

V gene TRBV7-8 combines with J gene TRBJ1-2; possibly TRBD1 for D (5 bases). The CDR3 has 13 amino acids. CDR1 is SGHVS and CDR2 is FQNEAQ in the germline V gene. The V end was cut by 5 bases, the J end by 4 bases, with 11 bases between. The CDR3 nucleotides are TGTGCCAGCAGCCAAGGAGGGGCCTATGGCTACACCTTC. It codes for CASSQGGAYGYTF.

Within the sample, this clone is medium-sized. V is TRBV2 and J is TRBJ2-7; the match to TRBD1 covers 8 bases. CDR1 SNHLY and CDR2 FYNNEI come from the germline V gene. V trimming: 4 bases; J trimming: 3 bases; junction bases outside the gene matches: 5. There are 14 residues in the CDR3. The CDR3 loop reads CASSGEDRVYEQYF. The DNA for the CDR3 is TGTGCCAGCAGTGGAGAGGACAGGGTCTACGAGCAGTACTTC.

The rearrangement joins TRBV30 to TRBJ2-2; 8 bases map to TRBD1. J was trimmed by 5 bases and V by 3 bases; bases with no gene match: 8. The V gene's germline CDR1 is GTSNPN and CDR2 SVGIG (reference sequence). This CDR3 region has 15 residues. CDR3: CAWSPPDRATGELFF. CDR3 DNA sequence: TGTGCCTGGAGCCCACCGGACAGGGCGACCGGGGAGCTGTTTTTT.

The chain couples TRBV29-1 to TRBJ1-2; TRBD1 is a possible D gene (6 bases). Trimming shortened V by 3 bases and J by 8 bases, and 16 bases separated the two germline ends. Germline lookup yields CDR1 SQVTM and CDR2 ANQGSEA. The CDR3 is made up of 13 amino acids. The CDR3 sequence is CSVEVRGTGGYTF. In DNA form, the CDR3 reads TGCAGCGTTGAGGTCAGGGGTACCGGAGGCTACACCTTC.

The rearrangement links TRBV29-1 to TRBJ2-6; 12 bases are shared with TRBD2. Germline loops: CDR1 SQVTM, CDR2 ANQGSEA. V lost 6 bases to trimming and J lost 0 bases; unmatched junction nucleotides: 3. The CDR3 consists of 16 residues. The CDR3 sequence is CSVWTSGVSGANVLTF. Written as DNA, the CDR3 is TGCAGCGTATGGACTAGCGGGGTCTCTGGGGCCAACGTCCTGACTTTC. The full variable domain, rest sourced from reference TRBV29-1 and TRBJ2-6, is SAVISQKPSRDICQRGTSLTIQCQVDSQVTMMFWYRQQPGQSLTLIATANQGSEATYESGFVIDKFPISRPNLTFSTLTVSNMSPEDSSIYLCSVWTSGVSGANVLTFGAGSRLTVL.

The chain carries TRBV6-5 and TRBJ2-7; 8 bases agree with TRBD1. The ends lost 6 bases at V and 4 bases at J; junction bases unmatched: 5. Germline V gene lookup returns CDR1 MNHEY and CDR2 SVGAGI. The CDR3 runs 13 residues. CDR3 loop: CASSGTGGYEQYF. CDR3 nucleotide sequence: TGTGCCAGCAGCGGGACAGGCGGTTACGAGCAGTACTTC.